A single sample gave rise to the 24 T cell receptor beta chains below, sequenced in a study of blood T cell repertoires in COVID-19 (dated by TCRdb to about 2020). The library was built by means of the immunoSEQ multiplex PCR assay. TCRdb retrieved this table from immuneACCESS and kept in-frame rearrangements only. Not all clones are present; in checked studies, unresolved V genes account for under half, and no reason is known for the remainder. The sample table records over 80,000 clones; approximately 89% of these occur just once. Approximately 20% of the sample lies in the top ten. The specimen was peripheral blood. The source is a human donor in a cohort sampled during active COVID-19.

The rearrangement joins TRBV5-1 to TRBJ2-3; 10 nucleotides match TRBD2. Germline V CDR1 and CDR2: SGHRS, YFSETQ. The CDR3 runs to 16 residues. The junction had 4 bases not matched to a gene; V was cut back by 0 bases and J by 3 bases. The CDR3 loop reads CASSLEGLASTDTQYF. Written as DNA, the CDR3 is TGCGCCAGCAGCTTGGAGGGACTAGCGTCGACAGATACGCAGTATTTT.

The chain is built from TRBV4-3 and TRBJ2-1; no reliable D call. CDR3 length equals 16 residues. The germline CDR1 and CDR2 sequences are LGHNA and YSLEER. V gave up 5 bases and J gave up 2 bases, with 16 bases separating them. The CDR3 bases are TGCGCCAGCAGCGTTCGTTTCGGCGGAACCTACAATGAGCAGTTCTTC. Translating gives CASSVRFGGTYNEQFF.

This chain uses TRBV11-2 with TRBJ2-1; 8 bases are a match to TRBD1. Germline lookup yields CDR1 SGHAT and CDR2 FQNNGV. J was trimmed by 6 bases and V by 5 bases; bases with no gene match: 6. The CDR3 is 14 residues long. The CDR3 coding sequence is TGTGCCAGCAGCGCAGGGACAGGCCGCAATGAGCAGTTCTTC. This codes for CASSAGTGRNEQFF.

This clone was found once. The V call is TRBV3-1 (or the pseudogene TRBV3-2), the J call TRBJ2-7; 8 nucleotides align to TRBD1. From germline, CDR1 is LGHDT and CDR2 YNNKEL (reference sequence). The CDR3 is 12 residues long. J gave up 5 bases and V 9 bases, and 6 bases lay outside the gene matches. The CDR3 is CASGDRYNEQYF. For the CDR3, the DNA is TGTGCCAGTGGGGACAGGTATAACGAGCAGTACTTC.

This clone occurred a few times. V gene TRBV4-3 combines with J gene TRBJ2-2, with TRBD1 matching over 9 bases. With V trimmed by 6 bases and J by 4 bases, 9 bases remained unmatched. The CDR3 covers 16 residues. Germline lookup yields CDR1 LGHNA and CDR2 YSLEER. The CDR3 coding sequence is TGCGCCAGCAGGAGAGGACAGGGGCCGAGCACCGGGGAGCTGTTTTTT. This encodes CASRRGQGPSTGELFF.

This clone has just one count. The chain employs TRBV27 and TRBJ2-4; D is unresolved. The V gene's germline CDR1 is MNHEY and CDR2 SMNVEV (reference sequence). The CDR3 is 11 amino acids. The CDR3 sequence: CASGGKNIQYF. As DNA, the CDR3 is TGTGCGTCGGGTGGTAAAAACATTCAGTACTTC.

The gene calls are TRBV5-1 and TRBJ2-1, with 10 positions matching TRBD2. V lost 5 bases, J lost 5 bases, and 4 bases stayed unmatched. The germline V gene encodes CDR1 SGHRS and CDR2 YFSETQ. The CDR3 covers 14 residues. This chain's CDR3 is CASRDLAGDNEQFF. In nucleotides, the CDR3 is TGCGCCAGCAGGGACCTAGCGGGGGACAATGAGCAGTTCTTC.

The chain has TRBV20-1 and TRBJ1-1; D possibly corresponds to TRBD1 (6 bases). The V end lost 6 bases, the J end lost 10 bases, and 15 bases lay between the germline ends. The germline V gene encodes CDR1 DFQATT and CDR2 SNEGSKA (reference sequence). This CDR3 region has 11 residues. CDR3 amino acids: CSAQQGVAAFF. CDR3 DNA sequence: TGCAGTGCACAACAGGGAGTTGCAGCTTTCTTT.

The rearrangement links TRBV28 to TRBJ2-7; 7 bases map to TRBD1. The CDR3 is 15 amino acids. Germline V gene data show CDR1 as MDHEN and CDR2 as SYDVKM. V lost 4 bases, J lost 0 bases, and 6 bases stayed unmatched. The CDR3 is CASSSGTASSYEQYF. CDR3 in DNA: TGTGCCAGCAGTTCAGGGACAGCGAGCTCCTACGAGCAGTACTTC.

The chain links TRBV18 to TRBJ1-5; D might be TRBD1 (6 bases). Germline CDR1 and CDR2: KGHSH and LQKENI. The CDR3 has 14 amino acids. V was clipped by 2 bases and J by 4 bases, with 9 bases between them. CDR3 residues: CASSPGTLNQPQHF. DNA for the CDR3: TGTGCCAGCTCACCAGGGACACTTAATCAGCCCCAGCATTTT.

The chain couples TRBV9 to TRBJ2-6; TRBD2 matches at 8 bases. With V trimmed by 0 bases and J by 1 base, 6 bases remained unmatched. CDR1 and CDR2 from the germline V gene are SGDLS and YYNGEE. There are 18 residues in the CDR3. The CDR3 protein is CASSVDGTSFSGANVLTF. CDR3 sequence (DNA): TGTGCCAGCAGCGTAGACGGGACTAGTTTTTCTGGGGCCAACGTCCTGACTTTC.

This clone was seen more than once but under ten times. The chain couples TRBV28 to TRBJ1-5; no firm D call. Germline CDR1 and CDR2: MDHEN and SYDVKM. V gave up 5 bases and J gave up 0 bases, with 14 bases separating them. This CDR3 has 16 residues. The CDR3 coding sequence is TGTGCCAGCAGTGCCCCGCGGGGATATAGCAATCAGCCCCAGCATTTT. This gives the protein CASSAPRGYSNQPQHF.

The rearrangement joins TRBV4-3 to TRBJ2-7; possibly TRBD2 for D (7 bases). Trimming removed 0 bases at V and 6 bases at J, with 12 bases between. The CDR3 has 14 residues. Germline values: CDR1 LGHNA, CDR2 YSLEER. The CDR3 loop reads CASSQERGQGEQYF. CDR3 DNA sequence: TGCGCCAGCAGCCAAGAGCGGGGGCAGGGCGAGCAGTACTTC.

The CDR3 spells CASSHRDTQYF. The CDR3 coding sequence is TGTGCCAGCAGTCACAGAGATACGCAGTATTTT. The chain recombines TRBV27 with TRBJ2-3; D remains ambiguous. The V gene's germline CDR1 is MNHEY and CDR2 SMNVEV (reference sequence). There are 11 residues in the CDR3. V was clipped by 5 bases and J by 5 bases, with 5 bases between them.

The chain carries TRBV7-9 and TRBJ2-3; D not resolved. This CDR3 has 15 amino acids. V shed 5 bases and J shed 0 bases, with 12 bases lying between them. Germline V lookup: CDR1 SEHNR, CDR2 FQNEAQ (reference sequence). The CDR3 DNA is TGTGCCAGCAGCGCCACAAGAAGTAGCACAGATACGCAGTATTTT. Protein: CASSATRSSTDTQYF.

CDR3 in DNA: TGTGCCAGCAGCGTAGGACAGGGGGTTTTGGAGACCCAGTACTTC. It encodes CASSVGQGVLETQYF. The rearrangement links TRBV9 to TRBJ2-5, with 9 bases fitting TRBD1. V was pared by 0 bases and J by 5 bases, with 5 bases of the junction left unmatched. The CDR3 sequence is 15 residues long. Germline-derived CDR1 and CDR2 are SGDLS and YYNGEE.

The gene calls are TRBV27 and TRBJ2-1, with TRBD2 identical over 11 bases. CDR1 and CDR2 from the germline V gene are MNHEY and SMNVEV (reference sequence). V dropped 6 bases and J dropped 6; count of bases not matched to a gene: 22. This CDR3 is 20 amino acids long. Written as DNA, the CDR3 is TGTGCCAGCAGCCTTACCCATGCGGCTAGCGGGAGGTCCCCCCGCAATGAGCAGTTCTTC. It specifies CASSLTHAASGRSPRNEQFF.

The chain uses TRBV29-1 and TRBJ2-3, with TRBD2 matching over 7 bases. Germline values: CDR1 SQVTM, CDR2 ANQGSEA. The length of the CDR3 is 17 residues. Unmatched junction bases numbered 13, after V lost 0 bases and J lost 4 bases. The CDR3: CSVEDWRAGVGADTQYF. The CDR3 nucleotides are TGCAGCGTTGAAGATTGGAGGGCGGGAGTAGGCGCAGATACGCAGTATTTT.

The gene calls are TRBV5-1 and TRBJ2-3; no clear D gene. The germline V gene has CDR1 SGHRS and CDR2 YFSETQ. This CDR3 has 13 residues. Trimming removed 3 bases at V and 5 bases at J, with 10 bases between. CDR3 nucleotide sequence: TGCGCCAGCAGCTGGCTGTTGTTAGATACGCAGTATTTT. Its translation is CASSWLLLDTQYF.

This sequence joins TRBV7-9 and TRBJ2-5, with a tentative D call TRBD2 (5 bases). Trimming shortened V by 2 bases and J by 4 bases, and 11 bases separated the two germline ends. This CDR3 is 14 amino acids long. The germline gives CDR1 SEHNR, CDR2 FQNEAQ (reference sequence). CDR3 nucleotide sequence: TGTGCCAGCAGCTTACCGGACTTGGGAGAGACCCAGTACTTC. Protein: CASSLPDLGETQYF.

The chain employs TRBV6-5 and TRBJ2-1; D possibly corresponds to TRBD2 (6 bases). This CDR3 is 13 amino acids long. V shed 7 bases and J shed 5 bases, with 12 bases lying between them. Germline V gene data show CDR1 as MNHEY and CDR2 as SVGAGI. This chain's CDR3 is CASIRWGDNEQFF. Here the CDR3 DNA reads TGTGCCAGCATTCGTTGGGGGGACAATGAGCAGTTCTTC.

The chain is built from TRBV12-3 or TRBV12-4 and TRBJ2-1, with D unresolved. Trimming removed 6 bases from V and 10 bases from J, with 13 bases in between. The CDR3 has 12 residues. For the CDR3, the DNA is TGTGCCAGCAGCTTCGATAGTGTCGAGCAGTTCTTC. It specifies CASSFDSVEQFF.

CDR3 sequence: CASSHDVDRKRINQPQHF. The CDR3 DNA sequence: TGCGCCAGCAGTCATGACGTGGACAGGAAGAGAATCAATCAGCCCCAGCATTTT. The chain links TRBV23-1 to TRBJ1-5; 7 bases are shared with TRBD1. TRBV23-1 falls under the ORF class, with uncertain function. The CDR3 runs 18 residues. V trimming: 3 bases; J trimming: 3 bases; junction bases outside the gene matches: 14.

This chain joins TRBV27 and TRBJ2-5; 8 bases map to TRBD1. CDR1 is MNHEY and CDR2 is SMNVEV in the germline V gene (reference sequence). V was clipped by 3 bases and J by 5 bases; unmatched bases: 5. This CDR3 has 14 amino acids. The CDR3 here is CASSFTGGLETQYF. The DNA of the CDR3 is TGTGCCAGCAGTTTTACAGGGGGGTTGGAGACCCAGTACTTC.